The T cell receptor (beta chain) under discussion was sequenced for a study of T cell repertoires in cytomegalovirus infection. In the study overall: Selected CMV epitopes included recently identified HLA-C-restricted ones as well as well-studied HLA-B-restricted ones. Carrying CMV and the relevant HLA type showed in public TCR beta signatures.

TCRdb processed the reads anew with MiXCR; each CDR3 protein has one entry. The sample carries 250,000 to 400,000 distinct CDR3 sequences, 20% to 25% recorded once. The CDR3 totals 17 residues. Trimming removed 6 bases from V and 1 base from J, with 19 bases in between. CDR1 MNHEY and CDR2 SVGEGT come from the germline V gene. Study-wide points: In two of eight donors, the top clonotype was HLA-C-restricted CMV-specific. Cumulative public TCR beta family frequency identified CMV carriers with the relevant HLA.

With regard to this clonotype: Antigen specificity is unknown.

The sequences come from cultured PBMCs, collected from culture after CMV antigen stimulation. V and J are TRBV6-2 or TRBV6-3 and TRBJ2-1; maybe TRBD1 (6 bases). This receptor was taken from a human donor in good health (CMV status not recorded). Some clones in this sample may be carry-over from other donors' samples. CDR3 amino acids: CASSGAGQTTSYNEQFF. The CDR3 nucleotides are TGTGCCAGCAGCGGAGCAGGACAGACGACTTCCTACAATGAGCAGTTCTTC.